One sample yielded the 6 T cell receptor beta chains listed below, sequenced in a study of cytomegalovirus exposure and HLA in healthy donors. The table came from immunoSEQ multiplex PCR; TCRdb's copy has only in-frame clones and leaves some out. In the table there are more than 95,000 clones, 80% to 90% of which are singletons. The sequenced sample was PBMCs. Receptors originate from a man aged 18 to 29 in good health and CMV-seropositive.

Here the CDR3 reads CATLGRGEAFF. In DNA form, the CDR3 reads TGTGCAACTCTAGGGAGAGGGGAAGCTTTCTTT. The chain uses TRBV6-5 and TRBJ1-1; D unresolved. The CDR3 is 11 residues long. CDR1 is MNHEY, CDR2 SVGAGI, per germline.

This chain links TRBV11-3 with TRBJ2-1, with 8 positions matching TRBD1. J lost 9 bases, V lost 5 bases, and 6 bases had no gene match. This CDR3 is built from 13 residues. The germline CDR1 and CDR2 sequences are SGHNT and YENEEA. The CDR3 loop is CASSPGQVGEQFF. In nucleotides, the CDR3 is TGTGCCAGCAGCCCGGGACAGGTCGGTGAGCAGTTCTTC.

The genes are TRBV5-4 and TRBJ1-1; D unresolved. Germline CDR1 SGHNT, CDR2 YYREEE (reference sequence). This CDR3 has 13 residues. V dropped 0 bases and J dropped 3 bases, with 6 bases sitting between them. CDR3 sequence (DNA): TGTGCCAGCAGCTTGGACAGTTACACTGAAGCTTTCTTT. It translates to CASSLDSYTEAFF. The entire variable domain, with the rest obtained from reference TRBV5-4 and TRBJ1-1, is as follows: ETGVTQSPTHLIKTRGQQVTLRCSSQSGHNTVSWYQQALGQGPQFIFQYYREEENGRGNFPPRFSGLQFPNYSSELNVNALELDDSALYLCASSLDSYTEAFFGQGTRLTVV.

This chain uses TRBV28 with TRBJ1-2; D might be TRBD1 (6 bases). Germline-derived CDR1 and CDR2 are MDHEN and SYDVKM. V was clipped by 7 bases and J by 7 bases, with 19 bases between them. The CDR3 is 14 amino acids. CDR3 sequence (DNA): TGTGCCAGCACCTCCCCACAGGGAGGGATTGGCTACACCTTC. Translation gives CASTSPQGGIGYTF.

The chain employs TRBV29-1 and TRBJ1-1; D is unresolved. The germline V gene has CDR1 SQVTM and CDR2 ANQGSEA. The CDR3 loop spans 12 amino acids. The V gene lost 6 bases and the J gene lost 4 bases, with 12 bases spanning the gap. CDR3 nucleotides: TGCAGCGTAGCGGGAAGTGGCACTGAAGCTTTCTTT. Translating gives CSVAGSGTEAFF. The whole variable domain, remainder taken from reference TRBV29-1 and TRBJ1-1, is SAVISQKPSRDICQRGTSLTIQCQVDSQVTMMFWYRQQPGQSLTLIATANQGSEATYESGFVIDKFPISRPNLTFSTLTVSNMSPEDSSIYLCSVAGSGTEAFFGQGTRLTVV.

V and J are TRBV27 and TRBJ2-7; possible D gene TRBD2, 6 bases. Germline V lookup: CDR1 MNHEY, CDR2 SMNVEV (reference sequence). The CDR3 length is 12 residues. V lost 8 bases and J 0 bases, leaving 8 bases between the germline ends. CDR3 region: CASGGSSYEQYF. CDR3 nucleotide sequence: TGTGCCAGCGGGGGGTCCTCCTACGAGCAGTACTTC.